This TCR beta chain was profiled in a study of cytomegalovirus exposure and HLA in healthy donors. Study details: Earlier sequencing of about 179 million T cells yielded fewer than 140 million unique TCR beta sequences.

The junction had 8 bases not matched to a gene; V was cut back by 3 bases and J by 4 bases. This CDR3 region has 16 residues. Germline V lookup: CDR1 LGHNA, CDR2 YSLEER. A note on this clone: Its antigen is as yet unknown.

Study-level results: As was reported, the classifier diagnosed cytomegalovirus status with high specificity and sensitivity.

Primers included in the PCR were 60 Vbeta and 13 Jbeta primers. TCRdb's table, derived via immunoSEQ multiplex PCR, lists solely in-frame clones and lacks some. Of roughly 100,000 clones in the sample, 60% to 75% were seen once. This clonotype originated in a male donor in good health and CMV-seropositive. The V call is TRBV4-3, the J call TRBJ1-3, with 8 positions matching TRBD1. The sample was PBMCs. This CDR3 is CASSQEPGQGGNTIYF. CDR3 nucleotide sequence: TGCGCCAGCAGCCAGGAGCCTGGACAGGGCGGAAACACCATATATTTT.